What follows is one T cell receptor (beta chain) and its context. Its antigen is unknown. Per germline, CDR1 MNHEY and CDR2 SVGAGI. The V and J ends lost 0 bases and 10 bases, in that order; junction bases with no gene match: 6. This CDR3 comprises 16 residues. This PCR relied on a set of 60 Vbeta primers and 13 Jbeta primers. Original handling: The count from a later analysis was about 80 million unique TCR beta chains, some 10 million of them shared. Profiling relied on immunoSEQ multiplex PCR, and the TCRdb table lists in-frame clones only, not all of them. V and J calls and clone size are given by that table; D and trimming were obtained from the DNA. The table records under 200,000 clones, 80% of them present only once. These data come from a study of cytomegalovirus exposure and HLA in healthy donors. Study-wide findings and caveats: According to the study, some 160 TCR beta chains were cytomegalovirus-associated.

Sequenced material: PBMCs. The V and J genes are TRBV6-5 and TRBJ1-6, with 10 bases that match TRBD1. The TCR sequence derives from a man aged 35 to 55 in good health and CMV-seronegative. The CDR3 here is CASSYSGGQGGSPLHF. CDR3 in DNA: TGTGCCAGCAGTTACTCAGGTGGACAGGGGGGGTCACCCCTCCACTTT.